The clone carrying this T cell receptor (beta chain) came up many times. Its antigen is unknown. The CDR3 extends over 15 amino acids. Trimming left V 0 bases short and J 2 bases short, with 12 bases between. Germline assignment: CDR1 SGHRS and CDR2 YFSETQ. The sample originates from a study of T cells after yellow fever vaccination. Background on the study: Libraries from low-cell-number fractions were prepared with the SMART-Seq v4 Ultra Low Input RNA kit. Whole-study results and caveats: After the booster, approximately 96% of CD4 and roughly nine tenths of CD8 primary-response clones were re-detected.

TCRdb reprocessed the 5' RACE reads via MiXCR and lists one record per CDR3 protein. The sample holds about 500,000 distinct CDR3 sequences, less than 20% seen once. The receptor was derived from a man aged 18 to 30 who received the YFV17D yellow fever vaccine. Sequencing was performed on PBMCs, taken 5 days after the first yellow fever vaccination. This rearrangement joins TRBV5-1 to TRBJ2-7; tentatively, D is TRBD2 (6 bases). This chain's CDR3 is CASSLAGGPAYEQYF. CDR3 DNA sequence: TGCGCCAGCAGCTTGGCCGGGGGTCCAGCCTACGAGCAGTACTTC.